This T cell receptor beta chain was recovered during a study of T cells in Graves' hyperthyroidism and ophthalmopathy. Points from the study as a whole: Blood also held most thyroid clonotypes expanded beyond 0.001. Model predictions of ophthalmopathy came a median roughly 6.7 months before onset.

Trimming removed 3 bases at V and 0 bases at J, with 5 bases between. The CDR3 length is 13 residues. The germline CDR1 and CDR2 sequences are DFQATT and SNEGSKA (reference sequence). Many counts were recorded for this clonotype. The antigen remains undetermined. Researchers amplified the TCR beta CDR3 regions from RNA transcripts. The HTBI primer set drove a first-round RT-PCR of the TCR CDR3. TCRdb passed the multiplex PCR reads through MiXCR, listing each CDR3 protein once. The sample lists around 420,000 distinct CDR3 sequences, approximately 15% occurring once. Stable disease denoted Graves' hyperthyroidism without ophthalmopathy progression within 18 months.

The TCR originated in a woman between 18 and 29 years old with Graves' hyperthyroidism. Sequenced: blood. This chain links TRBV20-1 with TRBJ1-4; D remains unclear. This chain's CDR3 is CSASLATNEKLFF. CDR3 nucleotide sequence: TGCAGTGCTAGTCTAGCAACTAATGAAAAACTGTTTTTT.